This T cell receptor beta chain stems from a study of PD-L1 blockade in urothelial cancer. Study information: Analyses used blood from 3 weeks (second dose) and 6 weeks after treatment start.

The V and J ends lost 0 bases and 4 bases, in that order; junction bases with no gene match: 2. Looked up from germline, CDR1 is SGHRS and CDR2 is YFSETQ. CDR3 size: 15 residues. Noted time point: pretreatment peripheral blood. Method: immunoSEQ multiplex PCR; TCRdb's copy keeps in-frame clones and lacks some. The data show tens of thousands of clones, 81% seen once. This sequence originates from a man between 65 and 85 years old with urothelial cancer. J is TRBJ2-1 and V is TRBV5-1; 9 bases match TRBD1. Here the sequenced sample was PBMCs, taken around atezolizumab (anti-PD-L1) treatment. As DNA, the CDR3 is TGCGCCAGCAGCTTGGGACAGGGGGTTTACAATGAGCAGTTCTTC. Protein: CASSLGQGVYNEQFF. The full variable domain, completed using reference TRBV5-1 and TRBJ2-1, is KAGVTQTPRYLIKTRGQQVTLSCSPISGHRSVSWYQQTPGQGLQFLFEYFSETQRNKGNFPGRFSGRQFSNSRSEMNVSTLELGDSALYLCASSLGQGVYNEQFFGPGTRLTVL.